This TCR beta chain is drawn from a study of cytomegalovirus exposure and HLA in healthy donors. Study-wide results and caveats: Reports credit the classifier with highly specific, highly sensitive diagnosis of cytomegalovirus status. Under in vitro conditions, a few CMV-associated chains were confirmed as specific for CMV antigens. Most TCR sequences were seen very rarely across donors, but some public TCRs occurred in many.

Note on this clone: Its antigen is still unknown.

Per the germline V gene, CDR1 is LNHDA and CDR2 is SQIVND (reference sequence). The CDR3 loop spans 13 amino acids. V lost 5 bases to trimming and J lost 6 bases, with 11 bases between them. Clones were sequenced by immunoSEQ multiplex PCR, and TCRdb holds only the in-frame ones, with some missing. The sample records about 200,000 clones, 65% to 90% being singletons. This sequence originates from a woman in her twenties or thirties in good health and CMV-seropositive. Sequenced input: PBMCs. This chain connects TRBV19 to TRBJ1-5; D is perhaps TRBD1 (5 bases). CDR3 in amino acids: CASSGAGGQPQHF. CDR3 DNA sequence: TGTGCCAGTAGTGGAGCGGGGGGTCAGCCCCAGCATTTT.